Following are 20 T cell receptor beta chains from one sample sequenced in a study of neurological immune-mediated disorders. TCRdb ran MiXCR on the 5' RACE reads and lists one entry per CDR3 protein. The table records some 80,000 distinct CDR3 sequences, about 5.6% of them present only once. The sample's time point: longitudinal time-point 2. Sequencing input: PBMCs. The receptors stem from a woman aged 55-69 years with multiple sclerosis.

Many counts were recorded for this clonotype. This chain joins TRBV7-9 and TRBJ1-1, with a weak D call TRBD1 (5 bases). Germline V gene data show CDR1 as SEHNR and CDR2 as FQNEAQ (reference sequence). With 4 bases removed from V and 3 bases from J, the gap between germline ends came to 18 bases. The CDR3 is 16 amino acids. CDR3 bases: TGTGCCAGCAGCTACGGACAATCCTGGTCGGACACTGAAGCTTTCTTT. Translation: CASSYGQSWSDTEAFF.

This clonotype was counted ten times or more. CDR3 sequence: CSAREGRTEAFF. The CDR3 region has the DNA TGCAGTGCTAGAGAGGGGCGAACTGAAGCTTTCTTT. The V and J genes are TRBV20-1 and TRBJ1-1; perhaps TRBD1 as D (5 bases). V was shortened by 0 bases and J by 5 bases, with 7 bases between the two germline ends. This CDR3 comprises 12 residues. Looked up from germline, CDR1 is DFQATT and CDR2 is SNEGSKA (reference sequence).

At least ten counts were recorded for this clonotype. The CDR3 here is CASSLQTSGGRYEQFF. The CDR3 nucleotides are TGCGCCAGCAGCCTTCAGACTAGCGGGGGGAGGTATGAGCAGTTCTTC. The V gene is TRBV5-1, the J gene TRBJ2-1, with 13 bases that match TRBD2. J was trimmed by 8 bases and V by 4 bases; bases with no gene match: 9. Germline V CDR1 and CDR2: SGHRS, YFSETQ. The CDR3 covers 16 residues.

This clonotype is medium-sized. The chain joins TRBV5-1 to TRBJ1-5; 9 bases agree with TRBD1. V lost 0 bases and J lost 6; bases outside the gene matches: 4. This CDR3 has 15 amino acids. Germline V gives CDR1 SGHRS, CDR2 YFSETQ. CDR3: CASSLGTGGSQPQHF. Here the CDR3 DNA reads TGCGCCAGCAGCTTGGGAACAGGGGGCAGTCAGCCCCAGCATTTT.

The gene calls are TRBV12-3 or TRBV12-4 and TRBJ2-3; TRBD2 aligns across 8 bases. The CDR3 is made up of 15 amino acids. V shed 3 bases, J shed 2 bases, and the junction held 4 bases outside the gene matches. CDR3: CASSFPAGVTDTQYF. In DNA form, the CDR3 reads TGTGCCAGCAGTTTTCCAGCGGGGGTCACAGATACGCAGTATTTT.

This clonotype showed up many times. J is TRBJ2-7 and V is TRBV12-3 or TRBV12-4; TRBD1 is a possible D gene (5 bases). Trimming stripped 5 bases from V and 3 bases from J, with 11 bases between. CDR3 length: 13 residues. DNA for the CDR3: TGTGCCAGCAGTCAGGGCATCCTCTACGAGCAGTACTTC. This sequence encodes CASSQGILYEQYF.

In its sample, this clonotype was seen many times. The chain recombines TRBV7-2 with TRBJ2-3; D unresolved. CDR3 size: 13 residues. The germline V and J ends were trimmed by 2 bases and 4 bases, with 7 bases remaining between them. Germline assignment: CDR1 SGHTA and CDR2 FQGNSA. CDR3 amino acids: CASSLNEADTQYF. The CDR3 bases are TGTGCCAGCAGCTTAAATGAGGCAGATACGCAGTATTTT.

The chain recombines TRBV5-1 with TRBJ2-3; D is possibly TRBD2 (7 bases). The CDR3 spans 15 residues. CDR1 and CDR2 (germline): SGHRS, YFSETQ. The V gene lost 0 bases and the J gene lost 6 bases, with 14 bases spanning the gap. CDR3 loop: CASSLASAGADTQYF. In DNA, the CDR3 is TGCGCCAGCAGCTTGGCTTCTGCGGGGGCGGATACGCAGTATTTT.

This chain connects TRBV5-1 to TRBJ2-7; the match to TRBD1 covers 10 bases. Germline V gene data show CDR1 as SGHRS and CDR2 as YFSETQ. This CDR3 has 16 amino acids. Unmatched junction bases numbered 8, after V lost 4 bases and J lost 1 base. In nucleotides, the CDR3 is TGCGCCAGCAGCCAACGGGTGGGACAGGGGTCCTACGAGCAGTACTTC. This codes for CASSQRVGQGSYEQYF. The full variable domain, with the rest looked up from reference TRBV5-1 and TRBJ2-7, is KAGVTQTPRYLIKTRGQQVTLSCSPISGHRSVSWYQQTPGQGLQFLFEYFSETQRNKGNFPGRFSGRQFSNSRSEMNVSTLELGDSALYLCASSQRVGQGSYEQYFGPGTRLTVT.

This clonotype was recorded many times. This chain uses TRBV11-2 with TRBJ1-2, with no clear D. The CDR3 sequence is 13 residues long. Germline V gene data show CDR1 as SGHAT and CDR2 as FQNNGV. V was trimmed by 10 bases and J by 3 bases, leaving 15 bases between them. The CDR3 sequence is CATGKKPYYGYTF. In DNA form, the CDR3 reads TGTGCCACAGGAAAGAAACCTTACTATGGCTACACCTTC.

This chain uses TRBV5-1 with TRBJ2-5, with no clear D. V dropped 0 bases and J dropped 1 base, with 7 bases sitting between them. Germline V lookup: CDR1 SGHRS, CDR2 YFSETQ. This CDR3 spans 14 amino acids. The CDR3, as DNA: TGCGCCAGCAGCTTGGTCCCTCCCCAAGAGACCCAGTACTTC. Translation gives CASSLVPPQETQYF. Full variable domain (outside the CDR3, taken from reference TRBV5-1 and TRBJ2-5): KAGVTQTPRYLIKTRGQQVTLSCSPISGHRSVSWYQQTPGQGLQFLFEYFSETQRNKGNFPGRFSGRQFSNSRSEMNVSTLELGDSALYLCASSLVPPQETQYFGPGTRLLVL.

This clonotype was detected ten times or more. The CDR3 loop is CASSLGGGLSGNTIYF. The CDR3, as DNA: TGTGCCAGCAGTTTAGGGGGGGGCCTCTCTGGAAACACCATATATTTT. The chain is built from TRBV12-3 or TRBV12-4 and TRBJ1-3; tentative D call: TRBD1 (6 bases). The CDR3 contains 16 residues. The germline V and J ends were trimmed by 1 base and 0 bases, with 10 bases remaining between them.

This clonotype was seen ten or more times. V gene TRBV25-1 combines with J gene TRBJ2-1; D unresolved. Per germline, CDR1 MGHDK and CDR2 SYGVNS. There are 14 residues in the CDR3. The V end lost 3 bases, the J end lost 3 bases, and 9 bases lay between the germline ends. The CDR3: CASSDPINYNEQFF. The CDR3 nucleotides are TGTGCCAGCAGTGATCCCATCAACTACAATGAGCAGTTCTTC.

This clonotype showed up many times. The gene calls are TRBV20-1 and TRBJ2-1; the match to TRBD2 covers 11 bases. Germline CDR1 is DFQATT and CDR2 is SNEGSKA (reference sequence). Trimming at V came to 4 bases and at J to 0 bases, leaving 11 bases not matched to a gene. This CDR3 comprises 18 residues. The CDR3 loop is CSANGLLAGASSYNEQFF. As DNA, the CDR3 is TGCAGTGCTAATGGGTTACTAGCGGGGGCCAGCTCCTACAATGAGCAGTTCTTC.

This clonotype appeared many times. The chain employs TRBV5-1 and TRBJ1-1; D ambiguous. V lost 3 bases and J lost 3, with 12 bases in between. The CDR3 has 14 amino acids. Germline V lookup: CDR1 SGHRS, CDR2 YFSETQ. This CDR3 reads CASSWQPGDTEAFF. For the CDR3, the DNA is TGCGCCAGCAGCTGGCAGCCTGGGGACACTGAAGCTTTCTTT.

This chain links TRBV4-2 with TRBJ1-6; D is ambiguous. This CDR3 has 16 residues. Looked up from germline, CDR1 is LGHNA and CDR2 is YNFKEQ. V was shortened by 0 bases and J by 7 bases, with 13 bases between the two germline ends. Here the CDR3 reads CASSQDLSGENSPLHF. The CDR3 region has the DNA TGTGCCAGCAGCCAAGATCTCTCCGGCGAAAATTCACCCCTCCACTTT.

This clonotype was found many times. J is TRBJ1-1 and V is TRBV5-1, with 8 positions matching TRBD1. This CDR3 contains 13 residues. V was pared by 4 bases and J by 7 bases, with 6 bases of the junction left unmatched. From germline, CDR1 is SGHRS and CDR2 YFSETQ. CDR3 in amino acids: CASSEQGVGEAFF. The CDR3 DNA reads as TGCGCCAGCAGCGAACAGGGGGTCGGTGAAGCTTTCTTT.

This clonotype appeared many times. The rearrangement joins TRBV7-9 to TRBJ1-1; D not certain. This CDR3 contains 12 residues. V was pared by 0 bases and J by 4 bases, with 3 bases between. Per germline, CDR1 SEHNR and CDR2 FQNEAQ (reference sequence). Here the CDR3 reads CASSLAFTEAFF. In DNA, the CDR3 is TGTGCCAGCAGCTTAGCCTTCACTGAAGCTTTCTTT.

The sample holds many counts of this clonotype. J is TRBJ2-5 and V is TRBV5-1, with 7 bases that match TRBD2. Germline V gene data show CDR1 as SGHRS and CDR2 as YFSETQ. Trimming at V came to 0 bases and at J to 4 bases, leaving 6 bases not matched to a gene. The CDR3 has 15 amino acids. This CDR3 reads CASSLALTGGETQYF. The CDR3 DNA reads TGCGCCAGCAGCTTGGCCTTGACGGGAGGAGAGACCCAGTACTTC.

This clonotype has at least ten counts. The V and J genes are TRBV20-1 and TRBJ2-5; possibly TRBD1 or TRBD2 for D (5 bases each). CDR3 length: 12 residues. Per the germline V gene, CDR1 is DFQATT and CDR2 is SNEGSKA (reference sequence). Trimming removed 3 bases at V and 4 bases at J, with 9 bases between. CDR3 DNA: TGCAGTGCTAGGGGACGGGGAGAGACCCAGTACTTC. Protein: CSARGRGETQYF.